One TCR beta chain is described in this entry. Its antigen is unidentified. This sample stems from a study of T cell responses to AZD1222 COVID-19 vaccine. Points from the study as a whole: Clonal diversity was possibly underestimated, and white British individuals and females predominated among donors. Elevations in Spike-specific TCR breadth and depth followed administration of two AZD1222 doses. Among vaccine-associated CD4 TCRs, coverage spanned spike, with dominance at 160-218 and 743-854. Researchers took repertoire samples only after the peak T cell response had come.

The CDR3 loop spans 13 amino acids. Germline lookup yields CDR1 SGDLS and CDR2 YYNGEE. After removal of 3 bases from V and 6 bases from J, the junction contained 4 bases not matched to a gene. Sequencing used immunoSEQ multiplex PCR; TCRdb keeps in-frame clones, though not all of them. The data contain about 160,000 clones, around nine tenths of them seen just once; the ten biggest clones take up over 4.5%. The material sequenced was peripheral blood, taken on day 0 of AZD1222 vaccination. The V call is TRBV9, the J call TRBJ1-1, with 8 bases lining up with TRBD1. The TCR comes from an adult in good health. The CDR3 sequence: CASSATGAAEAFF. Written as DNA, the CDR3 is TGTGCCAGCAGCGCGACAGGGGCCGCTGAAGCTTTCTTT.